This TCR beta chain was observed in a study of shared clonotypes between healthy human individuals. General observations from the study: It was observed that roughly 5.5% of naive CD4 clonotypes were shared across a few donors.

CDR1 is SNHLY and CDR2 is FYNNEI in the germline V gene. This CDR3 region has 14 residues. Trimming cost V 6 bases and J 0 bases; bases outside gene matches: 2. Notes on this clone: Its cognate antigen is unknown.

The study drew all its donors from Caucasian adults living in Nashville, Tennessee. The assay ran at deep level. Each replicate PCR on the sorted subsets used roughly 200 ng DNA (approximately 33,000 T cell genomes). Method: immunoSEQ multiplex PCR; TCRdb's copy keeps in-frame clones and lacks some. The sample lists hundreds of thousands of clones; around two thirds were seen once. The receptor comes from a woman between 25 and 40 years old in good health. Source material: memory CD4+ T cells sorted from blood. Specified subset: CD45RA-negative fraction. The chain combines TRBV2 with TRBJ2-1, with 7 bases that match TRBD2. The CDR3 DNA reads as TGTGCCAGCAGCGGGGGGAGCTCCTACAATGAGCAGTTCTTC. It specifies CASSGGSSYNEQFF.